The entry below gives a single TCR beta chain sequence along with its context. The record originates from a study of blood T cell repertoires in COVID-19. Overall study: T cells, B-cell-depleted T cells, or PBMCs supplied cDNA or gDNA.

Libraries were prepared by immunoSEQ multiplex PCR; TCRdb keeps only in-frame clonotypes and omits some of them. In the table there are about 110,000 clones, just over 70% of which are singletons. Germline V gene lookup returns CDR1 MGHDK and CDR2 SYGVNS. V was shortened by 5 bases and J by 2 bases, with 19 bases between the two germline ends. The CDR3 has 16 amino acids. Source material: peripheral blood. This clonotype was obtained from a woman aged 40 to 49 with acute or convalescent COVID-19. The chain recombines TRBV25-1 with TRBJ2-7; tentative D call: TRBD2 (5 bases). DNA of the CDR3: TGTGCCAGCAGTCCGAAAAGGTACGGGGATACCTACGAGCAGTACTTC. It codes for CASSPKRYGDTYEQYF.